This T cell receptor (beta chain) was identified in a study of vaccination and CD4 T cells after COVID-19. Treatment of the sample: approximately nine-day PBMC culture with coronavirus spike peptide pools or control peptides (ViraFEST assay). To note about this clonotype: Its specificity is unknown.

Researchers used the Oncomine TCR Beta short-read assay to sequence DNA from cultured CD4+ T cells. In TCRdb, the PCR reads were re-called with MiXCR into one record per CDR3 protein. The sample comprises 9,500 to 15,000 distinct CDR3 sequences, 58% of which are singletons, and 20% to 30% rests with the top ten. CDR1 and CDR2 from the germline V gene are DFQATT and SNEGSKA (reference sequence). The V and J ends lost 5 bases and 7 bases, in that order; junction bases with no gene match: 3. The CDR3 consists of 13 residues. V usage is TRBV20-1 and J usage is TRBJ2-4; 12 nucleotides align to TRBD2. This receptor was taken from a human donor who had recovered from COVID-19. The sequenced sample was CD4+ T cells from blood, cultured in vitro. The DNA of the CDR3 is TGCAGTGCTCCTACTAGCGGGGGGAACATTCAGTACTTC. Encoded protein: CSAPTSGGNIQYF.